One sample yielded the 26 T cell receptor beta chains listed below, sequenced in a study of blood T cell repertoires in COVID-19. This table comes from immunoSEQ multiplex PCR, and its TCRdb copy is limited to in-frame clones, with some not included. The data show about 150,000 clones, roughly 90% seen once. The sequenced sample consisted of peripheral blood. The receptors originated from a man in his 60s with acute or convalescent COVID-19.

The CDR3 loop reads CASSLGSSTDTQYF. The CDR3 bases are TGCGCCAGCAGCTTGGGTTCTAGCACAGATACGCAGTATTTT. The chain carries TRBV5-1 and TRBJ2-3; no clear D gene. Germline CDR1 and CDR2: SGHRS and YFSETQ. The CDR3 has 14 amino acids. V gave up 0 bases and J gave up 0 bases, with 5 bases separating them.

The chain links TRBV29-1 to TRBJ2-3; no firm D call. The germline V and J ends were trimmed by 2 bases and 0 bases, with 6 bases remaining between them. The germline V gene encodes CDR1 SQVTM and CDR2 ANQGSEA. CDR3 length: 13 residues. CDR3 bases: TGCAGCGTTGAAACAGAGAGCACAGATACGCAGTATTTT. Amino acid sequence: CSVETESTDTQYF.

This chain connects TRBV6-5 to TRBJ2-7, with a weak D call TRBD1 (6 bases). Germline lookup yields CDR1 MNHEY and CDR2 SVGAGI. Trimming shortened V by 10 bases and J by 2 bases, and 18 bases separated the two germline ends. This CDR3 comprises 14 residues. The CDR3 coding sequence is TGTGCCACCAGCGATTTTCAGGGGACCTACGAGCAGTACTTC. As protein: CATSDFQGTYEQYF.

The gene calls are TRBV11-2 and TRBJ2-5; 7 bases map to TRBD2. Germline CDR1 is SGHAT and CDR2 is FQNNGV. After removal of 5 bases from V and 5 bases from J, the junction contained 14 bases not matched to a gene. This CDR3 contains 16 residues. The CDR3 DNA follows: TGTGCCAGCAGCCCTAGGGAGGGGATGTGGGGTGAGACCCAGTACTTC. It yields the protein CASSPREGMWGETQYF.

The CDR3 reads CATSRDRANYGYTF. The CDR3 DNA follows: TGTGCCACCAGCCGGGACAGGGCTAACTATGGCTACACCTTC. This chain uses TRBV15 with TRBJ1-2; 9 nucleotides agree with TRBD1. The CDR3 has 14 amino acids. Per the germline V gene, CDR1 is LNHNV and CDR2 is YYDKDF (reference sequence). After removal of 5 bases from V and 0 bases from J, the junction contained 1 base not matched to a gene.

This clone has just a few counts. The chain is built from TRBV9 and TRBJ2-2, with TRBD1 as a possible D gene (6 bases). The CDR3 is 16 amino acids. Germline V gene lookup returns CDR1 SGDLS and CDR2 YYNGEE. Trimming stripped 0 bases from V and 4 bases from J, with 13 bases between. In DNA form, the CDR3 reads TGTGCCAGCAGCGTAGCAGTGGGGGCAGTCACCGGGGAGCTGTTTTTT. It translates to CASSVAVGAVTGELFF.

The CDR3 sequence: CASRGGSYEQYF. Here the CDR3 DNA reads TGTGCCAGCCGGGGGGGCTCCTACGAGCAGTACTTC. V gene TRBV12-3 or TRBV12-4 combines with J gene TRBJ2-7, with 8 nucleotides matching TRBD2. Unmatched junction bases numbered 0, after V lost 8 bases and J lost 0 bases. The CDR3 length is 12 residues.

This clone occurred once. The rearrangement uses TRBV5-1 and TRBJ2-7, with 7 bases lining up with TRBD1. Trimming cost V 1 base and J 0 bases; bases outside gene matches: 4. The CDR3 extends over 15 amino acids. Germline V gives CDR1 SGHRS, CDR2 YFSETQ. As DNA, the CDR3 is TGCGCCAGCAGCTTGAGGGCAGGGGGCTCCTACGAGCAGTACTTC. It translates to CASSLRAGGSYEQYF.

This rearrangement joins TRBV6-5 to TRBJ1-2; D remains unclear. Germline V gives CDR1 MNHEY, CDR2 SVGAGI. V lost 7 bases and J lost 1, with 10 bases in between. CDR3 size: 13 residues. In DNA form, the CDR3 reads TGTGCCAGCACCGAAAACAGTAACTATGGCTACACCTTC. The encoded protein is CASTENSNYGYTF.

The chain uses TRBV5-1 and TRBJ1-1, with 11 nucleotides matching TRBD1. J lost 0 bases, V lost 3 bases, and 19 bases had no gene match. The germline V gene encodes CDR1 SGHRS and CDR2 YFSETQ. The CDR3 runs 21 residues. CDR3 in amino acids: CASSSYQAIGQGARMNTEAFF. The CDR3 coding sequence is TGCGCCAGCAGCTCATACCAGGCCATAGGACAGGGGGCCCGGATGAACACTGAAGCTTTCTTT.

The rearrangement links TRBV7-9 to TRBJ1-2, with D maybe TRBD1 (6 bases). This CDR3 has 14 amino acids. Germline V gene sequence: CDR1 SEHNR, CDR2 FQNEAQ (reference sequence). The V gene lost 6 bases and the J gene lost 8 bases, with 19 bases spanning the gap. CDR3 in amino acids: CASRSDMDSAGYTF. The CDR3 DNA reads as TGTGCCAGCAGGTCCGACATGGACAGTGCGGGCTACACCTTC.

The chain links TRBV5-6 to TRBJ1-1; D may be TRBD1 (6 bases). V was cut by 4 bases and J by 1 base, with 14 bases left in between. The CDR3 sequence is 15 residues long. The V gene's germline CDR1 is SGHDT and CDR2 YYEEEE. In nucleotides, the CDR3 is TGTGCCAGCAGCCTCGGGGCAGGGGCGAACACTGAAGCTTTCTTT. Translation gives CASSLGAGANTEAFF.

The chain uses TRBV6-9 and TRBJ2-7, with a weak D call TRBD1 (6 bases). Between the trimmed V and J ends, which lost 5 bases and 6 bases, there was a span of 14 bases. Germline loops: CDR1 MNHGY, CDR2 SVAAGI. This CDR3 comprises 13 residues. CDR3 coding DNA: TGTGCCAGCAGTGCAACTTACAGGGCCGAGCAGTACTTC. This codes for CASSATYRAEQYF.

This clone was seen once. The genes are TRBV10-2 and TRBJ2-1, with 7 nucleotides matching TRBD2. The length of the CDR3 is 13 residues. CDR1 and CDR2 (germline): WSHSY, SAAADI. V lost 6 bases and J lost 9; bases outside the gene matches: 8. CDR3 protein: CASRTGGAPEQFF. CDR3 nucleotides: TGCGCCAGCAGGACGGGGGGTGCCCCTGAGCAGTTCTTC.

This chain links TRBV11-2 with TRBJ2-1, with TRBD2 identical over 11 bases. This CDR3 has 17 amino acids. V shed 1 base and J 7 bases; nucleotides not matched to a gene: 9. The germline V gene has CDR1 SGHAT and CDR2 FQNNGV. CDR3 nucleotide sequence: TGTGCCAGCAGCTTAGTCTTTAGCGGGGGGGGACGGAATGAGCAGTTCTTC. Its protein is CASSLVFSGGGRNEQFF.

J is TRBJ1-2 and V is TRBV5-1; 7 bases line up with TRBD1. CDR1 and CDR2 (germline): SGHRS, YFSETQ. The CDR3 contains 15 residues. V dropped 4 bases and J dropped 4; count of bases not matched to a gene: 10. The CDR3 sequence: CASSRDRDPRYGYTF. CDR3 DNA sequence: TGCGCCAGCAGCCGTGACAGGGACCCTCGCTATGGCTACACCTTC.

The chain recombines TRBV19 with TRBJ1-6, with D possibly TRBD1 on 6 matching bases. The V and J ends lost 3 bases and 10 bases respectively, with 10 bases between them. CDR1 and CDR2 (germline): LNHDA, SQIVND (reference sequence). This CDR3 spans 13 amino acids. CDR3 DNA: TGTGCCAGTAGTATGGACAGTCCGTCACCCCTCCACTTT. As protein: CASSMDSPSPLHF.

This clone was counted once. The CDR3 bases are TGCGCCAGCAGTACTAGGAGTGGAGCAGATACGCAGTATTTT. The encoded protein is CASSTRSGADTQYF. The rearrangement links TRBV10-2 to TRBJ2-3; tentatively, D is TRBD2 (5 bases). This CDR3 contains 14 residues. The V end was cut by 5 bases, the J end by 4 bases, with 13 bases between. Germline V lookup: CDR1 WSHSY, CDR2 SAAADI.

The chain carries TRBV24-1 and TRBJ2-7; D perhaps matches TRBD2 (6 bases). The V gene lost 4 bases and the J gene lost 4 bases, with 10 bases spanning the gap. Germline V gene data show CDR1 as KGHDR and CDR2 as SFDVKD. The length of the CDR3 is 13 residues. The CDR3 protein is CATSDGGPYEQYF. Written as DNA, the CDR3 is TGTGCCACCAGTGACGGGGGTCCATACGAGCAGTACTTC.

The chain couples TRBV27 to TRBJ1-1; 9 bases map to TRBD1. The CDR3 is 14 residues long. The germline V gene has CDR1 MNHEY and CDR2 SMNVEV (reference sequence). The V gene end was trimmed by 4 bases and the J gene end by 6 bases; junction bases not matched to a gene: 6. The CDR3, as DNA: TGTGCCAGCAGTTCAGACAGGGGGAAGGCTGAAGCTTTCTTT. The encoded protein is CASSSDRGKAEAFF.

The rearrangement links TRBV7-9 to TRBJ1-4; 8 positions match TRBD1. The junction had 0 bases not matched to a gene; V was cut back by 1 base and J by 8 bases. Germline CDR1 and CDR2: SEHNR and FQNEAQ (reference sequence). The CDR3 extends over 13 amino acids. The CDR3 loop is CASSLGQGEKLFF. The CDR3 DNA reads TGTGCCAGCAGCTTAGGACAGGGGGAAAAACTGTTTTTT.

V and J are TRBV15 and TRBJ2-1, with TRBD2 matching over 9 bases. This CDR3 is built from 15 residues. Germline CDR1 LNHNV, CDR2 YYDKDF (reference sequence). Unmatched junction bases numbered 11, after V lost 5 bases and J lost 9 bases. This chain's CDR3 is CATSLRTSARGEQFF. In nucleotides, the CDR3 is TGTGCCACCAGCTTAAGGACTAGCGCAAGAGGTGAGCAGTTCTTC.

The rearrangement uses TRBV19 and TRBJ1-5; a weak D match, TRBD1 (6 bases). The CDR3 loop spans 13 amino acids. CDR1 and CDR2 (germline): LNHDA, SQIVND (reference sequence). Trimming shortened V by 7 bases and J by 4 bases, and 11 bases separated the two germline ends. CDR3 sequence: CASNRVGNQPQHF. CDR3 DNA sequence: TGTGCCAGTAACAGGGTTGGAAATCAGCCCCAGCATTTT. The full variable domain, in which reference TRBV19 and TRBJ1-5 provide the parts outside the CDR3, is DGGITQSPKYLFRKEGQNVTLSCEQNLNHDAMYWYRQDPGQGLRLIYYSQIVNDFQKGDIAEGYSVSREKKESFPLTVTSAQKNPTAFYLCASNRVGNQPQHFGDGTRLSIL.

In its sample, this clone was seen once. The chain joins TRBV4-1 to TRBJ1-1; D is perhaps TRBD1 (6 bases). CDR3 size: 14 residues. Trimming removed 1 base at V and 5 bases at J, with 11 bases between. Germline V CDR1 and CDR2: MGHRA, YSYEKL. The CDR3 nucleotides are TGCGCCAGCAGCCAAGTGGGGGCTCGGACTGAAGCTTTCTTT. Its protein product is CASSQVGARTEAFF.

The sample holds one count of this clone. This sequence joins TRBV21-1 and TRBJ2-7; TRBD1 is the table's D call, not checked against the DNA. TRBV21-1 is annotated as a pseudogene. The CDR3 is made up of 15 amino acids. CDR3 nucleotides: TGTGCCAGCAGCCCCAATACAGGGGGCTTTTACGAGCAGTACTTC. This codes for CASSPNTGGFYEQYF.

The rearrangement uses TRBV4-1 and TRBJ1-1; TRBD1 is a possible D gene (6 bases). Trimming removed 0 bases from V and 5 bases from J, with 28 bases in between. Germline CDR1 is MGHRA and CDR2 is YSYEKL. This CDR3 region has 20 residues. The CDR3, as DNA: TGCGCCAGCAGCCAAGATCTAGGAAGAGGATCCCCAGGGGCGCAAACTGAAGCTTTCTTT. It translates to CASSQDLGRGSPGAQTEAFF.